These T cell receptor beta chains were read from a single sample in a study of OX40 agonist ivuxolimab in advanced cancers. Sequencing used immunoSEQ multiplex PCR; TCRdb keeps in-frame clones, though not all of them. The sample yields some 70,000 clones, roughly 90% seen once. The sequencing here drew on CD4+ or CD8+ T cells sorted from blood, taken in a trial of the OX40 agonist ivuxolimab. Receptors were obtained from an adult with an advanced solid tumor such as melanoma, head and neck, liver or kidney cancer. The CDR3 runs from the conserved cysteine through the conserved F or W.

j_gene	v_gene	CDR3aa
TRBJ1-5	TRBV12-2	CASRLGGREGQPQHF
TRBJ1-5	TRBV18	CASSPFQGDSNQPQHF
TRBJ1-2	TRBV6-5	CASSSGTGDYGYTF
TRBJ1-3	TRBV7-9	CASSARSFTSGNTIYF
TRBJ2-7	TRBV19	CASSTSGWTSGNYEQYF
TRBJ2-1	TRBV5-1	CASSTDPVNEQFF
TRBJ1-1	TRBV2	CASNPGLNTEAFF
TRBJ2-5	TRBV11-2	CASSLPLVENQYF
TRBJ2-7	TRBV27	CASSLGRNEQYF
TRBJ2-7	TRBV10-1	CASSPGSNPYEQYF
TRBJ1-3	TRBV7-2	CASAQDPTGNTIYF
TRBJ2-7	TRBV7-2	CASSAGRLVGEQYF
TRBJ2-3	TRBV4-1	CASSRTSGGAGDTQYF
TRBJ2-7	TRBV9	CASSPRPGTGSAYEQYF
TRBJ2-5	TRBV5-1	CASVASGSRQTQYF
TRBJ2-3	TRBV7-9	CASSIGQGGPDTQYF
TRBJ2-2	TRBV4-3	CASSLLGGARTGELFF
TRBJ1-1	TRBV6-4	CASSETGESAFF
TRBJ2-7	TRBV5-4	CASSSAQGANGEQYF
TRBJ2-7	TRBV4-3	CASSQDQRILYEQYF
TRBJ2-7	TRBV5-6	CASSLSLYEQYF
TRBJ1-5	TRBV19	CASSTPGNQPQHF
TRBJ2-1	TRBV9	CASSVGGGEQFF
TRBJ1-4	TRBV27	CASSIDRTTNEKLFF
TRBJ2-7	TRBV4-1	CASSQNSDGFRYEQYF